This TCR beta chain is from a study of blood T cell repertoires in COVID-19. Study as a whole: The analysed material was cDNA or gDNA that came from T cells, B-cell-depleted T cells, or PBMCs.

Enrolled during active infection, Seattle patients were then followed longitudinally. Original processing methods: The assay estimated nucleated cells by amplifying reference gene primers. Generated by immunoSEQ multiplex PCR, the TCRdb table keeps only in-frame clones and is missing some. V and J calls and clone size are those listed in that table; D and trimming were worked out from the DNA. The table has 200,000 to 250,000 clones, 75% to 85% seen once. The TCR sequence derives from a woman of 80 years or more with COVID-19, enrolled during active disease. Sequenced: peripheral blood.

CDR3 protein: CASRGQGDSPLHF. The CDR3 DNA reads as TGTGCCAGCAGGGGACAAGGGGATTCACCCCTCCACTTT. The V gene is TRBV12-3 or TRBV12-4, the J gene TRBJ1-6; D is perhaps TRBD1 (6 bases). Trimming took 6 bases from V and 8 from J, leaving 11 bases between them. The CDR3 sequence is 13 residues long.